The sequence of this T cell receptor beta chain was determined in a study of memory CD4+ T cells and cytomegalovirus serostatus. Study context: This sample comes from healthy Belgian adults, 9 CMV seropositive, 24 seronegative. Study results and caveats: CD4+ memory repertoires contained about two fifths of the 164 reported CMV TCRbeta sequences.

The sort gate was single viable CD3+CD4+CD8-CD45RO+ cells for memory CD4+ T cells. Donors' CMV status reflects serum IgG against pp150, pp28, p38, p52. CD4+ T cells were isolated by positive magnetic selection. Notes on this clone: Its antigen is undetermined.

CDR3 size: 15 residues. The germline gives CDR1 SGHRS, CDR2 YFSETQ. V was trimmed by 0 bases and J by 6 bases, leaving 16 bases between them. TCRdb's table, derived via immunoSEQ multiplex PCR, lists solely in-frame clones and lacks some. This table holds over 65,000 clones, 80% found once. The sequence was obtained from an adult in good health and CMV-seronegative. V and J are TRBV5-1 and TRBJ2-7; tentative D call: TRBD1 (5 bases). Sequencing input: memory CD4+ T cells from blood. The CDR3 nucleotides read TGCGCCAGCAGCTTGGCCGCGAAACAGGTGGGCGAGCAGTACTTC. It is translated as CASSLAAKQVGEQYF.